The clone carrying this T cell receptor beta chain has more than one count but fewer than ten. What it recognizes is unknown. The TCR library protocol was used to attach unique molecular identifiers. These identifiers were attached to individual cDNA molecules. MiXCR, applied by TCRdb to the 5' RACE reads, yields one record per CDR3 protein. The sample gives 20,000 to 25,000 distinct CDR3 sequences, nearly 5% of which show up once; less than 8.5% is in the top ten. The data were taken from a study of early T cells in non-severe SARS-CoV-2 infection. Study in general: Bulk RNA taken from unsorted whole blood was sequenced, leaving chains unpaired.

After removal of 5 bases from V and 9 bases from J, the junction contained 12 bases not matched to a gene. Germline CDR1 reads SGHTA; CDR2 reads FQGNSA. This CDR3 is 15 amino acids long. Whole-study results and caveats: VDJdb-based matching was biased toward anti-spike CD8 responses and missed private and CD4 specificities.

This TCR came from an adult who was a healthcare worker with PCR-confirmed SARS-CoV-2 infection or an uninfected control (not recorded which). Source material: whole blood. The chain has TRBV7-2 and TRBJ2-1; 8 bases are a match to TRBD1. CDR3 bases: TGTGCCAGCAGCGAGCGGACAGGGCGCTTCAGTGAGCAGTTCTTC. It is translated as CASSERTGRFSEQFF. Full variable domain (rest looked up from reference TRBV7-2 and TRBJ2-1): GAGVSQSPSNKVTEKGKDVELRCDPISGHTALYWYRQSLGQGLEFLIYFQGNSAPDKSGLPSDRFSAERTGGSVSTLTIQRTQQEDSAVYLCASSERTGRFSEQFFGPGTRLTVL.